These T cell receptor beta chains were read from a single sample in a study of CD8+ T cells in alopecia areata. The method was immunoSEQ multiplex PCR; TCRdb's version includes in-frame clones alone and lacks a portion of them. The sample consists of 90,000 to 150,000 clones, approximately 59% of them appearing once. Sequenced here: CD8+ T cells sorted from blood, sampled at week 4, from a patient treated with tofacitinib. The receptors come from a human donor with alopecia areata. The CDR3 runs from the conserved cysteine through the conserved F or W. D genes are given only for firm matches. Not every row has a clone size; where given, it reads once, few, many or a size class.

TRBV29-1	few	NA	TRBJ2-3	CSVFVYTDTQYF	TGCAGCGTTTTCGTTTACACAGATACGCAGTATTTT
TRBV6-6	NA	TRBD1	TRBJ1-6	CASRGQGSPLHF	TGTGCCAGCAGGGGACAGGGCTCACCCCTCCACTTT
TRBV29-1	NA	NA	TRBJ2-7	CSVEGTDSYEQYF	TGCAGCGTTGAAGGAACGGACTCATACGAGCAGTACTTC
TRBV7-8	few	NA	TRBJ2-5	CASSLEAGGTQYF	TGTGCCAGCAGCTTAGAGGCGGGCGGGACCCAGTACTTC
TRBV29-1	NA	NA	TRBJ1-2	CSVEVALNYGYTF	TGCAGCGTTGAGGTCGCGCTTAACTATGGCTACACCTTC
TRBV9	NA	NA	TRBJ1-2	CASSVGIGVEYGYTF	TGTGCCAGCAGCGTAGGAATCGGGGTTGAGTATGGCTACACCTTC
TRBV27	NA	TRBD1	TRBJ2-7	CASSRQGYEQYF	TGTGCCAGCAGTCGACAGGGGTACGAGCAGTACTTC
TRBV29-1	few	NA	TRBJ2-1	CSVVRMGEQFF	TGCAGCGTTGTTCGGATGGGTGAGCAGTTCTTC
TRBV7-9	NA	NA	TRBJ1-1	CASSSTVSPNTEAFF	TGTGCCAGCAGCTCTACAGTCTCCCCGAACACTGAAGCTTTCTTT
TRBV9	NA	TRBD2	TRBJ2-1	CASSLSGGEQFF	TGTGCCAGCAGCTTGAGCGGGGGGGAGCAGTTCTTC
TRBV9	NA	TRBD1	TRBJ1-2	CASSVTSGDRETYGYTF	TGTGCCAGCAGCGTCACCTCGGGGGACAGGGAAACCTATGGCTACACCTTC
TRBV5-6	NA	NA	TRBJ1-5	CASSLVAGDQPQHF	TGTGCCAGCAGCTTGGTGGCAGGGGATCAGCCCCAGCATTTT
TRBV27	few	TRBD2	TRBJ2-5	CASSFLGTSGPRKTQYF	TGTGCCAGCAGTTTTCTCGGGACTAGCGGGCCCCGGAAGACCCAGTACTTC
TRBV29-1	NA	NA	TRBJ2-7	CSVTWGPYEQYF	TGCAGCGTAACCTGGGGCCCCTACGAGCAGTACTTC
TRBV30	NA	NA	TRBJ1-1	CAWSVQKNTEAFF	TGTGCCTGGAGTGTACAGAAGAACACTGAAGCTTTCTTT
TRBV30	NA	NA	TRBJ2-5	CAWSHSGQETQYF	TGTGCCTGGAGTCACTCCGGGCAAGAGACCCAGTACTTC
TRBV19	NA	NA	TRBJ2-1	CASSIVSGNEQFF	TGTGCCAGTAGTATAGTCTCGGGGAATGAGCAGTTCTTC
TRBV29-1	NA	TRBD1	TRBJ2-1	CSVFDDGQAFNEQFF	TGCAGCGTTTTCGACGACGGACAGGCTTTTAATGAGCAGTTCTTC
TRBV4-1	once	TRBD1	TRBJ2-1	CASLGQGMNEQFF	TGCGCCAGCCTCGGACAGGGTATGAATGAGCAGTTCTTC
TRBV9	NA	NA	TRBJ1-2	CASSALGLGVGYTF	TGTGCCAGCAGCGCTCTAGGACTGGGGGTTGGCTACACCTTC
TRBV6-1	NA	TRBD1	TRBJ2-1	CASSERQGRGLNDEQFF	TGTGCCAGCAGTGAACGACAGGGAAGGGGTTTGAACGATGAGCAGTTCTTC
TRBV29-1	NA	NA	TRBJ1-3	CSASPGVGSGNTIYF	TGCAGCGCTTCCCCAGGGGTGGGCTCTGGAAACACCATATATTTT
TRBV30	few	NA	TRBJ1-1	CAWSVGMNTEAFF	TGTGCCTGGAGTGTAGGTATGAACACTGAAGCTTTCTTT
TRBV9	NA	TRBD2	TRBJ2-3	CASSVVGGGQQDTQYF	TGTGCCAGCAGCGTAGTCGGCGGGGGGCAACAAGATACGCAGTATTTT
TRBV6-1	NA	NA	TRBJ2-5	CASRTTATETQYF	TGTGCCAGCAGAACGACAGCCACGGAGACCCAGTACTTC
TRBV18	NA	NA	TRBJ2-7	CASSTGRSYEQYF	TGTGCCAGCTCAACCGGCCGCTCCTACGAGCAGTACTTC
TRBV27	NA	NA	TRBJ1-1	CASSLSRATEAFF	TGTGCCAGCAGTTTATCGCGGGCCACTGAAGCTTTCTTT
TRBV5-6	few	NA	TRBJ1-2	CASSFGSLDPGNYGYTF	TGTGCCAGCAGCTTCGGATCATTGGACCCAGGAAACTATGGCTACACCTTC
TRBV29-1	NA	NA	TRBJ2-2	CSVEGGVNTGELFF	TGCAGCGTTGAAGGGGGGGTGAACACCGGGGAGCTGTTTTTT
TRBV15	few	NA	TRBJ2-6	CATSTRGSGANVLTF	TGTGCCACCAGCACACGAGGGTCTGGGGCCAACGTCCTGACTTTC
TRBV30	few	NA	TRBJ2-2	CAWADGRPGELFF	TGTGCCTGGGCTGACGGACGCCCCGGGGAGCTGTTTTTT
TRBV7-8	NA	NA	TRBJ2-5	CASSPYLGSEETQYF	TGTGCCAGCAGCCCCTACCTCGGAAGCGAAGAGACCCAGTACTTC
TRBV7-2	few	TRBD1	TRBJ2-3	CASSSHPGQLTDTQYF	TGTGCCAGCAGCTCACACCCGGGACAGCTCACAGATACGCAGTATTTT
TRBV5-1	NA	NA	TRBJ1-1	CASSLHSTNTEAFF	TGCGCCAGCAGCTTGCACAGCACGAACACTGAAGCTTTCTTT
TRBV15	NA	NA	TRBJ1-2	CATSRENSGGNGYTF	TGTGCCACCAGCAGAGAAAACTCCGGGGGCAATGGCTACACCTTC
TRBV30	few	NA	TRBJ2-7	CACKDTYEQYF	TGTGCCTGCAAAGATACCTACGAGCAGTACTTC
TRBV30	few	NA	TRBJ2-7	CAWIGGVGYEQYF	TGTGCCTGGATAGGTGGGGTAGGCTACGAGCAGTACTTC
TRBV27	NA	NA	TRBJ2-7	CASSSLRRGAGEQYF	TGTGCCAGCAGTTCTTTGAGACGGGGGGCTGGGGAGCAGTACTTC
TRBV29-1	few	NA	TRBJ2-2	CSVEAVNTGELFF	TGCAGCGTTGAAGCAGTGAACACCGGGGAGCTGTTTTTT
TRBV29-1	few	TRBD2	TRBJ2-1	CSVLAGDVYNEQFF	TGCAGCGTCCTAGCGGGGGATGTATACAATGAGCAGTTCTTC
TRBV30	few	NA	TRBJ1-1	CAWSVGRGGTEAFF	TGTGCCTGGAGTGTCGGCAGAGGGGGCACTGAAGCTTTCTTT
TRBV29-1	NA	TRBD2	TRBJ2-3	CSVESSGLGTDTQYF	TGCAGCGTTGAGTCTAGCGGGCTGGGGACAGATACGCAGTATTTT
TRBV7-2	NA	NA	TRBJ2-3	CASQLGTSTDTQYF	TGTGCCTCCCAGCTGGGGACTAGCACAGATACGCAGTATTTT
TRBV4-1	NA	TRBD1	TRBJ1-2	CASSQGTGLGYTF	TGCGCCAGCAGCCAAGGGACAGGCCTTGGCTACACCTTC
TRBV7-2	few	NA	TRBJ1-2	CASSQYGYTF	TGTGCCAGCAGTCAATATGGCTACACCTTC
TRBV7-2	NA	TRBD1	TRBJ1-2	CASSIPTGGYGYTF	TGTGCCAGCAGCATACCGACAGGGGGCTATGGCTACACCTTC
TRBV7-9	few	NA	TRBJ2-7	CASSLRVGYEQYF	TGTGCCAGCAGCTTGCGGGTTGGCTACGAGCAGTACTTC